This T cell receptor beta chain was recovered during a study of identical twins. This clonotype was seen more than once but under ten times. CDR1 is KGHDR and CDR2 is SFDVKD in the germline V gene. The CDR3 runs 14 residues. Trimming took 2 bases from V and 0 from J, leaving 7 bases between them. TCRdb reprocessed the 5' RACE reads via MiXCR and lists one record per CDR3 protein. The profile shows about 660,000 distinct CDR3 sequences, roughly 8% of them singletons. These data also formed part of another study, on yellow fever vaccine responses in identical twins.

What was sequenced was PBMCs. The chain combines TRBV24-1 with TRBJ2-7; D unresolved. The source is a woman aged 18-35 years in good health. The CDR3: CATSDSDISYEQYF. CDR3 DNA sequence: TGTGCCACCAGTGATTCCGACATCTCCTACGAGCAGTACTTC.